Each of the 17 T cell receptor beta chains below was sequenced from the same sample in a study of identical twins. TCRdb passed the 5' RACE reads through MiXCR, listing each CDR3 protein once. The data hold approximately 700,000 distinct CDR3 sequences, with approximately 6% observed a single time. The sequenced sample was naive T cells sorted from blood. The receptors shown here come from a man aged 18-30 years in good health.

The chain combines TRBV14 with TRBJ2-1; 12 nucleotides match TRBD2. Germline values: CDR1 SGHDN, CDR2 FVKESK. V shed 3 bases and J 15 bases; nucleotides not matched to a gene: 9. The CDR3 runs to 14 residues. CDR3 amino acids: CASSQSLAGGRRFF. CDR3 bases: TGTGCCAGCAGCCAGTCACTAGCGGGAGGTCGCAGGTTCTTC.

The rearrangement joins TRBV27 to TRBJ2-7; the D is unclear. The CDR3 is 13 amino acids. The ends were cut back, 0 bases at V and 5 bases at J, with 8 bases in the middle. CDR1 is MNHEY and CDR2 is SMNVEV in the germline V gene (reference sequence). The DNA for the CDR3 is TGTGCCAGCAGTTTATCTCCTGACGACGAGCAGTACGTC. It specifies CASSLSPDDEQYV.

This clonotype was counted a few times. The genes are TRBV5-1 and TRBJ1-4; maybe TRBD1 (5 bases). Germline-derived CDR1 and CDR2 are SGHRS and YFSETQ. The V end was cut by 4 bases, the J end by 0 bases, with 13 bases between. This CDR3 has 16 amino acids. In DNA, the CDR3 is TGCGCCAGCAGCCATGGGACGTCTGCAACTAATGAAAAACTGTTTTTT. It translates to CASSHGTSATNEKLFF.

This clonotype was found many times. Written as DNA, the CDR3 is TGCGCCAGCAGCGACAGAAGGGGGCAGGTCTCCTACGAGCAGTACTTC. Protein sequence: CASSDRRGQVSYEQYF. V usage is TRBV5-1 and J usage is TRBJ2-7; 7 bases agree with TRBD1. The germline V gene has CDR1 SGHRS and CDR2 YFSETQ. The CDR3 spans 16 residues. The J segment lost 0 bases and the V segment lost 4 bases, leaving 10 bases of the junction unmatched.

The CDR3 loop is CASMRRQGTLNEQFF. The CDR3, as DNA: TGTGCCAGCATGAGGAGACAGGGGACCCTAAATGAGCAGTTCTTC. This sequence joins TRBV6-1 and TRBJ2-1; 8 bases match TRBD1. Per germline, CDR1 MNHNS and CDR2 SASEGT. V dropped 7 bases and J dropped 7; count of bases not matched to a gene: 12. The CDR3 loop spans 15 amino acids.

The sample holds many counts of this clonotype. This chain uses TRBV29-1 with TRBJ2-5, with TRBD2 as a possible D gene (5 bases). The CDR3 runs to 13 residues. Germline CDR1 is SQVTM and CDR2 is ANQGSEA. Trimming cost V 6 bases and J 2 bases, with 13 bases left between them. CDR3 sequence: CSVTRGLQETQYF. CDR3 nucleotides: TGCAGCGTCACTCGCGGGTTACAAGAGACCCAGTACTTC.

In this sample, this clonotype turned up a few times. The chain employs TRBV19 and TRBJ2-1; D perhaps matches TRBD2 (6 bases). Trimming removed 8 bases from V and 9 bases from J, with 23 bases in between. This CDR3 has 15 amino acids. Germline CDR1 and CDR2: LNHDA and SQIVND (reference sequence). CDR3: CASGSPGLALGEQFF. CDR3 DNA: TGTGCCAGTGGTTCGCCGGGACTGGCCTTAGGTGAGCAGTTCTTC. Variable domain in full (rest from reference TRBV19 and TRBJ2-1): DGGITQSPKYLFRKEGQNVTLSCEQNLNHDAMYWYRQDPGQGLRLIYYSQIVNDFQKGDIAEGYSVSREKKESFPLTVTSAQKNPTAFYLCASGSPGLALGEQFFGPGTRLTVL.

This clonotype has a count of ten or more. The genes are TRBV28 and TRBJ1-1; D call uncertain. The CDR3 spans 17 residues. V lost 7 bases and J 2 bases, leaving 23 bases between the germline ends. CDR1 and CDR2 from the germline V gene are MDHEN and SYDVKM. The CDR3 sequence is CASTYLAPRYSNTEAFF. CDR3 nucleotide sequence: TGTGCCAGCACCTACCTGGCACCTCGTTACAGTAACACTGAAGCTTTCTTT.

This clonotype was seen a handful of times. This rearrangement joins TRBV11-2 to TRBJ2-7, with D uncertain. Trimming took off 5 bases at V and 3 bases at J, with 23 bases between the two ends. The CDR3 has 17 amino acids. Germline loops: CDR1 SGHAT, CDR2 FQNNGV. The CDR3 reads CASSTTRTRKFVYEQYF. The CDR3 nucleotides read TGTGCCAGCAGCACGACCCGGACGCGAAAGTTCGTCTACGAGCAGTACTTC.

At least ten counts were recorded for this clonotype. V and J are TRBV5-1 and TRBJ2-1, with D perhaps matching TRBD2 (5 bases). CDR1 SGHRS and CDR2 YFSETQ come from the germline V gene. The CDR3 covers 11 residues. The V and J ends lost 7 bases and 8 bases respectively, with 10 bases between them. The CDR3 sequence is CASGSHDEQFF. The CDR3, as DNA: TGCGCCAGCGGGAGTCACGATGAGCAGTTCTTC.

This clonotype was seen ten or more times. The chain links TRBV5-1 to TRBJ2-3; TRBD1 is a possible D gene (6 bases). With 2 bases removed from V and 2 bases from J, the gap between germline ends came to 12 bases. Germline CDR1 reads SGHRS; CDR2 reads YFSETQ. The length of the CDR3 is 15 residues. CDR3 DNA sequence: TGCGCCAGCAGCTTTGGGGGCGCGAACACAGATACGCAGTATTTT. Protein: CASSFGGANTDTQYF.

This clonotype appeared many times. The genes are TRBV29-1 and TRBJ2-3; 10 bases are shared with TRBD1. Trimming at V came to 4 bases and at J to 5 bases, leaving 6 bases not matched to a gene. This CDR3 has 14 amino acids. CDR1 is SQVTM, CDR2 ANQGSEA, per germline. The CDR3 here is CSVVPGQGQDTQYF. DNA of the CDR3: TGCAGCGTTGTGCCGGGACAGGGGCAAGATACGCAGTATTTT.

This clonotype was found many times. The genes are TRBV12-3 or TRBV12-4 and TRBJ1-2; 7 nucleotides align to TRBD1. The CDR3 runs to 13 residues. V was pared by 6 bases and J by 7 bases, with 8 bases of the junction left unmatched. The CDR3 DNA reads TGTGCCAGCAGCCCTGGGACAGTCTTTGGCTACACCTTC. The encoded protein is CASSPGTVFGYTF.

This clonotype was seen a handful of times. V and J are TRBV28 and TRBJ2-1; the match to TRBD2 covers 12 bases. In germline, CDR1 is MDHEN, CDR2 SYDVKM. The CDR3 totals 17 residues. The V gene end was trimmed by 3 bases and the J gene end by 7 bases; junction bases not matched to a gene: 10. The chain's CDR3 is CASSFSLAGGAGNEQFF. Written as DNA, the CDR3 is TGTGCCAGCAGTTTTAGTCTAGCGGGAGGGGCCGGGAATGAGCAGTTCTTC.

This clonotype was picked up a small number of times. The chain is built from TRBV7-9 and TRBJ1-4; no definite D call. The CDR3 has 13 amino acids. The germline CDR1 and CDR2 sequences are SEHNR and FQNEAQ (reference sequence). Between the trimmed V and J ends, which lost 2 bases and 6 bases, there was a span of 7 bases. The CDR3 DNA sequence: TGTGCCAGCAGCTTAACAGTGGATGAAAAACTGTTTTTT. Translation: CASSLTVDEKLFF. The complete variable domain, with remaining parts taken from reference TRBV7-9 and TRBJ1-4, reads DTGVSQNPRHKITKRGQNVTFRCDPISEHNRLYWYRQTLGQGPEFLTYFQNEAQLEKSRLLSDRFSAERPKGSFSTLEIQRTEQGDSAMYLCASSLTVDEKLFFGSGTQLSVL.

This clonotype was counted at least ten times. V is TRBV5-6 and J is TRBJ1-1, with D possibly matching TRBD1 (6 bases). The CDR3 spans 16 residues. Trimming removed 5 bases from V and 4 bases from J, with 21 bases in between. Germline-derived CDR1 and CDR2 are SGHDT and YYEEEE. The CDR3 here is CASRFPGGRGTTEAFF. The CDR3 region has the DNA TGTGCCAGCAGGTTCCCGGGCGGCAGGGGCACCACTGAAGCTTTCTTT. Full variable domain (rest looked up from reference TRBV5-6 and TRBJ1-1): DAGVTQSPTHLIKTRGQQVTLRCSPKSGHDTVSWYQQALGQGPQFIFQYYEEEERQRGNFPDRFSGHQFPNYSSELNVNALLLGDSALYLCASRFPGGRGTTEAFFGQGTRLTVV.

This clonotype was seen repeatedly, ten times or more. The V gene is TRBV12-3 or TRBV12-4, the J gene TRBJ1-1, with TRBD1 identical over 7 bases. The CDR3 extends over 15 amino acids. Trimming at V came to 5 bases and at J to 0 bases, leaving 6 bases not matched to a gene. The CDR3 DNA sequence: TGTGCCAGCAGTCTCTGGGACAGACTGAACACTGAAGCTTTCTTT. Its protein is CASSLWDRLNTEAFF.